A selection of T cell receptor beta chains follows, all from one sample in a study of beta chain features in type 1 diabetes. Assay: immunoSEQ multiplex PCR; the TCRdb copy retains only in-frame clones and omits some. The table records hundreds of thousands of clones, roughly an eighth of them present only once. Input material: naive CD4+ T cells from blood. The receptors come from a man aged 18-30 years in good health. The CDR3 runs from the conserved cysteine through the conserved F or W. D genes are given only for firm matches. The size of a clone is reported for some rows only, either as once, few or many, or as a class for expanded clones.

J,V,D,size,DNA,CDR3
TRBJ2-6,TRBV19,NA,NA,TGTGCCAGTAGTATAAATTCAGTGTCTGGGGCCAACGTCCTGACTTTC,CASSINSVSGANVLTF
TRBJ2-7,TRBV7-9,NA,NA,TGTGCCAGCAGCTTAACGGGACTCGCCGAGCAGTACTTC,CASSLTGLAEQYF
TRBJ1-2,TRBV30,TRBD1,few,TGTGCCTGGAGTCCCCAGGGGGCTGGCTACACCTTC,CAWSPQGAGYTF
TRBJ2-2,TRBV4-2,TRBD1,few,TGTGCCAGCAGCTTCATAGGTACAGGGGGGAACACCGGGGAGCTGTTTTTT,CASSFIGTGGNTGELFF
TRBJ1-1,TRBV7-2,NA,few,TGTGCCAGCAGCTTTACGGTAGGGGGGGCCACTGAAGCTTTCTTT,CASSFTVGGATEAFF
TRBJ2-7,TRBV18,NA,NA,TGTGCCAGCTCACCACCGATGGGGCAGACCTACGAGCAGTACTTC,CASSPPMGQTYEQYF
TRBJ2-7,TRBV2,TRBD1,few,TGTGCCAGCAGCAGACAGGGCTACGAGCAGTACTTC,CASSRQGYEQYF
TRBJ2-7,TRBV9,NA,few,TGTGCCAGCAGCCCTAGTCCTTCTGATTACGAGCAGTACTTC,CASSPSPSDYEQYF
TRBJ1-2,TRBV19,TRBD1,NA,TGTGCCAGTAGTCTCCAGGGGGAGCTGCGGGGCTACACCTTC,CASSLQGELRGYTF
TRBJ2-6,TRBV5-1,TRBD1,few,TGCGCCAGCAGCTTGGCAGACACAGGGGCTGGGGCCAACGTCCTGACTTTC,CASSLADTGAGANVLTF
TRBJ1-2,TRBV2,TRBD1,NA,TGTGCCAGCAGGGGGGACAGGGGAGTAGGGGGCTACACCTTC,CASRGDRGVGGYTF
TRBJ1-3,TRBV14,NA,few,TGTGCCAGCAGCCCCAGGGTTTCCGGAAACACCATATATTTT,CASSPRVSGNTIYF
TRBJ2-3,TRBV19,TRBD1,few,TGTGCCAGCAACCCCGGGACAGGGATGTCAGATACGCAGTATTTT,CASNPGTGMSDTQYF
TRBJ2-3,TRBV11-1,NA,few,TGTGCCAGCAGTCCACAGGGAGATACGCAGTATTTT,CASSPQGDTQYF
TRBJ2-2,TRBV29-1,NA,many,TGCAGCGTTGAATTGGGCCCGAACACCGGGGAGCTGTTTTTT,CSVELGPNTGELFF
TRBJ1-4,TRBV6-5,TRBD1,NA,TGTGCCAGCAGTTACTCGTTAAGGGACAGACCACTGTTTTTT,CASSYSLRDRPLFF
TRBJ2-1,TRBV9,TRBD1,few,TGTGCCAGCAGCGCCGGGACAGCCTGGAATGAGCAGTTCTTC,CASSAGTAWNEQFF
TRBJ1-2,TRBV10-3,NA,few,TGTGCCGTCCACGGTACAGGGCGAGGCTACACCTTC,CAVHGTGRGYTF
TRBJ2-7,TRBV25-1,NA,few,TGTGCCAGCAGCCCACAGGGCTACGAGCAGTACTTC,CASSPQGYEQYF
TRBJ1-5,TRBV30,NA,few,TGTGCCTGGAGTAATAAGGGGTATCAGCCCCAGCATTTT,CAWSNKGYQPQHF
TRBJ2-1,TRBV6-5,TRBD2,NA,TGTGCCAGCAGTGCGATTGTAGCGGGAGCCCGGTTCTTC,CASSAIVAGARFF
TRBJ2-1,TRBV18,NA,NA,TGTGCCAGCTCACCACTAGCGAGCTCCTACAATGAGCAGTTCTTC,CASSPLASSYNEQFF
TRBJ2-6,TRBV6-1,NA,few,TGTGCCGCACAGGGTCTGGGGGGGGCCAACGTCCTGACTTTC,CAAQGLGGANVLTF
TRBJ2-3,TRBV13,NA,few,TGTGCCAGCAGCTTACAGACTCCTAGCACAGATACGCAGTATTTT,CASSLQTPSTDTQYF
TRBJ2-1,TRBV15,TRBD1,few,TGTGCCACCAGCAGAGAGATGCCGGGACAGGGGTCCAATGAGCAGTTCTTC,CATSREMPGQGSNEQFF
TRBJ2-1,TRBV6-5,NA,NA,TGTGCCAGCAGTGATATCACAAGTCGCAATGAGCAGTTCTTC,CASSDITSRNEQFF
TRBJ2-2,TRBV5-4,TRBD2,NA,TGTGCCAGCAGCTCGGGACTAGCGGGCTACACCGGGGAGCTGTTTTTT,CASSSGLAGYTGELFF
TRBJ2-5,TRBV10-3,TRBD2,few,TGTGCCACCAGGGTGGGAGGGCAAGAGACCCAGTACTTC,CATRVGGQETQYF
TRBJ2-7,TRBV28,NA,few,TGTGCCAGCAGCCGAATCGCGGACTTTTCCTACGAGCAGTACTTC,CASSRIADFSYEQYF
TRBJ2-2,TRBV19,NA,few,TGTGCCAGTAGTACCCCCAAAGCGGGACATACCGGGGAGCTGTTTTTT,CASSTPKAGHTGELFF
TRBJ2-3,TRBV19,NA,NA,TGTGCCAGTAGTGCGGACAGAAGCACAGATACGCAGTATTTT,CASSADRSTDTQYF
TRBJ1-5,TRBV19,NA,few,TGTGCCAGTAGGAAACGAGGCAGGGGAAATAGCAATCAGCCCCAGCATTTT,CASRKRGRGNSNQPQHF
TRBJ1-5,TRBV6-6,NA,few,TGTGCCAGCAGGAACCAGGTTTCGAATCAGCCCCAGCATTTT,CASRNQVSNQPQHF
TRBJ1-1,TRBV6-4,NA,few,TGTGCCAGCAGTGAACAGGGGAACACTGAAGCTTTCTTT,CASSEQGNTEAFF
TRBJ2-5,TRBV6-5,NA,few,TGTGCCAGCAAAAGGATTGTGGGCGAGACCCAGTACTTC,CASKRIVGETQYF
TRBJ2-1,TRBV5-1,NA,NA,TGCGCCAGCAAGTTTGACAATACCTACAATGAGCAGTTCTTC,CASKFDNTYNEQFF
TRBJ2-5,TRBV7-2,NA,NA,TGTGCCAGCAGCTTACAGGACGGGAGAGAGACCCAGTACTTC,CASSLQDGRETQYF
TRBJ2-3,TRBV4-3,TRBD1,NA,TGCGCCAGCAGCCGATCTCAGGGGGAAAGGGAGGATACGCAGTATTTT,CASSRSQGEREDTQYF
TRBJ2-7,TRBV2,TRBD2,few,TGTGCCAGCAGTTACACGACGGGGACTAGCGGGGGTCACTACGAGCAGTACTTC,CASSYTTGTSGGHYEQYF
TRBJ1-2,TRBV30,NA,NA,TGTGCCTGGGCATCGGGTTCAGGGGGCTACACCTTC,CAWASGSGGYTF
TRBJ2-1,TRBV10-3,TRBD2,NA,TGTGCCATTAGCGGGGGGTACAATGAGCAGTTCTTC,CAISGGYNEQFF
TRBJ2-1,TRBV7-2,NA,NA,TGTGCCAGCAGCGGGCCTGGACTCCAGAGCTCCTACAATGAGCAGTTCTTC,CASSGPGLQSSYNEQFF